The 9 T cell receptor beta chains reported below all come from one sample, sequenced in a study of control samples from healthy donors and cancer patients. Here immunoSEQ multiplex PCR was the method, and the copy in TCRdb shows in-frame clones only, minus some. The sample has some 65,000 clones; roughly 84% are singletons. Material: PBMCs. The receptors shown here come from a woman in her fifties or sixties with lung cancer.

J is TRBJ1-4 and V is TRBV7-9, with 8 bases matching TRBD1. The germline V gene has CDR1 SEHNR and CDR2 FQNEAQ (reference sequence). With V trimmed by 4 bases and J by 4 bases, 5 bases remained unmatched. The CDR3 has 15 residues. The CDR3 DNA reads TGTGCCAGCAGCTCGGACAGGGCTTATAATGAAAAACTGTTTTTT. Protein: CASSSDRAYNEKLFF.

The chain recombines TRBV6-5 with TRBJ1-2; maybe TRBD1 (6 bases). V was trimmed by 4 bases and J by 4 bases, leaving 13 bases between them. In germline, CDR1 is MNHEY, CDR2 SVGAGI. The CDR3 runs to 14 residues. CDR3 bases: TGTGCCAGCAGTTCCGGACAGTTCTTCTATGGCTACACCTTC. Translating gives CASSSGQFFYGYTF.

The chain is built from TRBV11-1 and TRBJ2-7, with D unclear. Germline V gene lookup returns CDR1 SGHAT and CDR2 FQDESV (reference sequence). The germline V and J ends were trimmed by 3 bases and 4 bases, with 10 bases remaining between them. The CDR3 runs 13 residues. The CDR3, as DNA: TGTGCCAGCAGCTTCGACAAGAATTACGAGCAGTACTTC. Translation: CASSFDKNYEQYF.

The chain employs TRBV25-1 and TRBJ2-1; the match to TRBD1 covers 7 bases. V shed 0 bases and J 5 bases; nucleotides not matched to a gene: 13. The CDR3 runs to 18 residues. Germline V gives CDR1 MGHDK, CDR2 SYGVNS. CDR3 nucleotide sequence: TGTGCCAGCAGTGAATATAAGGGCCACAGGGGAGAGGACAATGAGCAGTTCTTC. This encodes CASSEYKGHRGEDNEQFF.

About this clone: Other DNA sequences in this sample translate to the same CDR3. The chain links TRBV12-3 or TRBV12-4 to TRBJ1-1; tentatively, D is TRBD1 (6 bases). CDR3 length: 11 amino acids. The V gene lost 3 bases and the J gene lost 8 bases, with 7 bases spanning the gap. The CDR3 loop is CASSFRGEAFF. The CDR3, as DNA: TGTGCCAGCAGTTTTAGGGGGGAAGCTTTCTTT.

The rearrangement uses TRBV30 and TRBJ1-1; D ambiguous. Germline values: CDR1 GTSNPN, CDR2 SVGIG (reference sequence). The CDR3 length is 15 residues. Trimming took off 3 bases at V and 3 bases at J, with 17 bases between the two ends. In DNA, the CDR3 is TGTGCCTGGAGAGCCTCCCCCTTTTGGGACACTGAAGCTTTCTTT. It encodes CAWRASPFWDTEAFF.

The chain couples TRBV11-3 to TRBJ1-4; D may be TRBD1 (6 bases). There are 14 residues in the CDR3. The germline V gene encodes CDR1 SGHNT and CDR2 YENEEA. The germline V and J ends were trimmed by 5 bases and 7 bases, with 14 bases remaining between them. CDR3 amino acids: CASSPQGIGEKLFF. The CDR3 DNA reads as TGTGCCAGCAGCCCACAGGGAATCGGTGAAAAACTGTTTTTT.

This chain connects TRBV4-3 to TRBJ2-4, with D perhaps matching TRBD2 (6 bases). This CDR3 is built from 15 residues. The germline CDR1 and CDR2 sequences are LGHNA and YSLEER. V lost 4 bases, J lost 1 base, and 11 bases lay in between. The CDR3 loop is CASSRGGDAKNIQYF. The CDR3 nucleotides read TGCGCCAGCAGCCGGGGCGGGGATGCCAAAAACATTCAGTACTTC.

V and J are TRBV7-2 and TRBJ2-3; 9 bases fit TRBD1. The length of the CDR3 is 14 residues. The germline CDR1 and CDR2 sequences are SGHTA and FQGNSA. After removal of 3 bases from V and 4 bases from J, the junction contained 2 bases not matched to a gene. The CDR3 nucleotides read TGTGCCAGCAGCTTGGGGACAGGGCCAGATACGCAGTATTTT. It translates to CASSLGTGPDTQYF.